This T cell receptor (beta chain) was profiled in a study of T cell responses to AZD1222 COVID-19 vaccine. Turning to this clone: Its antigen is undetermined.

Analyses pooled second doses at about 4 or about 12 weeks. General study findings and limits: Without day 14 samples, only post-peak T cell repertoires were studied. Vaccination with two AZD1222 doses was followed by a rise in Spike-specific TCR breadth and depth. White British donors predominated, females outnumbered males, and clonal diversity was possibly underestimated.

TCRdb's table, derived via immunoSEQ multiplex PCR, lists solely in-frame clones and lacks some. The table has 150,000 or so clones, less than 95% seen once; the top ten hold about 6%. Germline V gives CDR1 LGHNA, CDR2 YNFKEQ. V was clipped by 1 base and J by 4 bases, with 16 bases between them. The CDR3 runs 16 residues. The receptor was derived from an adult who received the AZD1222 COVID-19 vaccine. The chain uses TRBV4-2 and TRBJ2-5; the D call may be TRBD1 or TRBD2 (5 bases each). Sequencing was performed on peripheral blood, taken 28 days after the second AZD1222 dose. CDR3 bases: TGTGCCAGCAGCCAAGGGCTAGGGGTGAGGGGAGAGACCCAGTACTTC. Encoded protein: CASSQGLGVRGETQYF.